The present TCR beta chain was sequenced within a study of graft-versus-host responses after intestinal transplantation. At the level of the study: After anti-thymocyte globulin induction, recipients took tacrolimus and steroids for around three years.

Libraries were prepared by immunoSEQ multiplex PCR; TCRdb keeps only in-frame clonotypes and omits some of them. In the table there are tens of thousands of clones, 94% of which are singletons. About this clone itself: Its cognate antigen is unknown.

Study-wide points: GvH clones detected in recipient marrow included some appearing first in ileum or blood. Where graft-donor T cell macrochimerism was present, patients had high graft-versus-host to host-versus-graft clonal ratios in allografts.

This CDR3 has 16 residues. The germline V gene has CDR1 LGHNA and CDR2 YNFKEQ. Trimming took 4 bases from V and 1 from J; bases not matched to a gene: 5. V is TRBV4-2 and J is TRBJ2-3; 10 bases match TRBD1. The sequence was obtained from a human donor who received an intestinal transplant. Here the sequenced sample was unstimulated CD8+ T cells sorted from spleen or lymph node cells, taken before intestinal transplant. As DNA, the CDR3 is TGTGCCAGCAGCCCACAAGGACAGGGGGGCACAGATACGCAGTATTTT. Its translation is CASSPQGQGGTDTQYF.